This record looks at one T cell receptor (beta chain) sequence and its context. Its antigen specificity is not known. No base quality information exists; no much larger clone differs at one position. TCR repertoires of sorted CD4+ and CD8+ blood T cells from severe aplastic anemia patients and healthy subjects were deep-sequenced in the study. Ficoll-Paque density gradient centrifugation was used to isolate peripheral blood mononuclear cells. CD4+ and CD8+ T cells were sorted by FACS or magnetic beads before DNA extraction. The data were taken from a study of CD8+CD57+ T cells in acquired aplastic anemia (dated by TCRdb to the late 2010s). About the investigation overall: Extracted DNA from sorted CD4+ and CD8+ cells averaged about 2.9 ug, ranging from about 0.17 to 27.4 ug. For healthy donor samples, the average read count was about 10.8 million for CD4+ cells and 11 million to 13 million for CD8+ cells.

Profiling of TCR beta VDJ combinations and CDR3 sequences used genomic DNA as the template. An Illumina HiSeq 2000 was the platform used for TCR repertoire sequencing. The original pipeline was this. TRBV/TRBJ rearrangement plots, CDR3 size and DJ length profiles, and Simpson's diversity index were used to evaluate the repertoires. The immunodominant clone was defined as the most abundant DNA sequence in deep sequencing data. CDR3 amino acid sequences were checked for sharing across subjects and were also compared against the VDJdb database and published repertoires. In TCRdb, the public reads were trimmed at Q25 with fastp and aligned with MiXCR, with productive beta chains retained. Here each entry gathers all rows of one CDR3 protein and keeps the most common genes and DNA. The V and J calls were not made by the authors but by TCRdb's processing. The sample records approximately 160,000 distinct CDR3 sequences, around 45% of which are singletons. Of the sample, 0.8% to 1.1% falls within the top ten clones.

V gives up 8 bases and J gives up 9 bases, and the segment between their germline ends measures 21 bases. CDR1 and CDR2, looked up from the germline V gene, are SQVTM and ANQGSEA. The CDR3 holds 13 amino acids from the cysteine to the phenylalanine. The kept DNA is CDR3 alone, 39 bases in frame from the first base. Overall study results and their limits: Roughly 30 CD8+ CDR3 sequences were found to be shared between patients and controls, but these sequences appeared to be highly expressed in patients and within the immunodominant clones of the patients. Between patients and healthy controls, no significant difference in CD8+ Simpson's diversity was found (P=0.060).

Sequenced sample: sorted CD4+, CD8+, or CD8+CD57+ T cells (not recorded which) from PBMCs. The clonotype originates from a human donor in good health. Here the chain combines TRBV29-1 and TRBJ2-3, with the D call tentatively TRBD1 or TRBD2, each fitting 5 bases. The CDR3 has the sequence CSTGSGAWQTQYF. The base sequence is TGCAGCACTGGTTCCGGGGCCTGGCAGACGCAGTATTTT.